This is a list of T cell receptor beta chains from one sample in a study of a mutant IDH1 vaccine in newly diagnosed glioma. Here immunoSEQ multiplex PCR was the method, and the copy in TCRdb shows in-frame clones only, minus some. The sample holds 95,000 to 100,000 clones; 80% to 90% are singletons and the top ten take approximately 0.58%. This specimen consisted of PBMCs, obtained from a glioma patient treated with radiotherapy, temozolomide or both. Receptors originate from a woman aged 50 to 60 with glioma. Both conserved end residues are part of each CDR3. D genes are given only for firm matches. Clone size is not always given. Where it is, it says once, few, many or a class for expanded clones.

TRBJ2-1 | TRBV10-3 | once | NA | TGTGCCATCGGACCTTACAATGAGCAGTTCTTC | CAIGPYNEQFF
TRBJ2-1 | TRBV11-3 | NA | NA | TGTGCCAGCAGCTTAGATTCGGCTGCGGGGAATGAGCAGTTCTTC | CASSLDSAAGNEQFF
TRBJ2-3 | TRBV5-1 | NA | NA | TGCGCCAGCAGCTTGGGGGAGCGCGAGGGAGATACGCAGTATTTT | CASSLGEREGDTQYF
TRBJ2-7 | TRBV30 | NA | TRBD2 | TGTGCCTGGAGGAACGCGGGGGGCTACGAGCAGTACTTC | CAWRNAGGYEQYF
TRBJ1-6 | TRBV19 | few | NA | TGTGCCAGTAATCGCGGACTGCTTTATAATTCACCCCTCCACTTT | CASNRGLLYNSPLHF
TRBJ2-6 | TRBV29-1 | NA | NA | TGCAGCGTTGCTAGGACTGGGGCCAACGTCCTGACTTTC | CSVARTGANVLTF
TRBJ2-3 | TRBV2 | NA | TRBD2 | TGTGCCAGCAGTGAACGGTGGACTAGCGGGAGGAGAACAGATACGCAGTATTTT | CASSERWTSGRRTDTQYF
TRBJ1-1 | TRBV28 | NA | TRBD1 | TGTGCCAGCAGTTTACACAGGGGGCTGGGCACTGAAGCTTTCTTT | CASSLHRGLGTEAFF
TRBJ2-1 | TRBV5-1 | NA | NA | TGCGCCAGCAGCACTTGGACGAGGAACAATGAGCAGTTCTTC | CASSTWTRNNEQFF
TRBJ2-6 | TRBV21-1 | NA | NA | TGTGCCAGCAGCGGAAGCTCTGGGGCCAACGTCCTGACTTTC | CASSGSSGANVLTF
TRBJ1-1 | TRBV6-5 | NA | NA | TGTGCCAGCAGTTACTCCGGGGGGACTGAAGCTTTCTTT | CASSYSGGTEAFF